This T cell receptor (beta chain) originates from a study of T cell responses to AZD1222 COVID-19 vaccine. Overall study: Second doses that came at about 4 or about 12 weeks were put together.

Trimming removed 0 bases from V and 6 bases from J; junction bases left unmatched: 4. Looked up from germline, CDR1 is SGHRS and CDR2 is YFSETQ. This CDR3 contains 14 residues. Remarks on this clone: The antigen is not known.

Sequencing used immunoSEQ multiplex PCR; TCRdb keeps in-frame clones, though not all of them. Of 150,000 or so clones in the sample, more than 90% were seen once. Whole-study findings and limits: Repertoires were obtained solely post-peak T cell response. Per reports, nearly half of all spike-specific TCRs target regions that are unmutated in variants. Among the donors, most were white British and more were female, and clonal diversity was possibly underestimated.

Sample: peripheral blood, taken on day 0 of AZD1222 vaccination. The clonotype was recovered from an adult in good health. The chain combines TRBV5-1 with TRBJ1-1; 8 bases are shared with TRBD1. CDR3 nucleotides: TGCGCCAGCAGCTTGGGACAGGGGATCGCTGAAGCTTTCTTT. The encoded protein is CASSLGQGIAEAFF.